This T cell receptor (beta chain) was found in a study of blood T cell repertoires in COVID-19. This CDR3 has 14 residues. Germline CDR1 and CDR2: SGHRS and YFSETQ. V lost 1 base to trimming and J lost 8 bases, with 12 bases between them. In the original processing: Quantification of nucleated cells was approximated via reference gene primer amplification. Measured with immunoSEQ multiplex PCR; TCRdb has only the in-frame clones, and not every one. V and J calls and clone size come straight from that table; D and trimming were deduced from the DNA. The sample contains about 200,000 clones, over 70% of which appear only once.

J is TRBJ1-4 and V is TRBV5-1, with no clear D. The origin of this receptor is a woman of 80 years or more with acute or convalescent COVID-19. Sequencing used peripheral blood. The CDR3 DNA follows: TGCGCCAGCAGCTTGCAATCGGGGAGAGAAAAACTGTTTTTT. Protein: CASSLQSGREKLFF.